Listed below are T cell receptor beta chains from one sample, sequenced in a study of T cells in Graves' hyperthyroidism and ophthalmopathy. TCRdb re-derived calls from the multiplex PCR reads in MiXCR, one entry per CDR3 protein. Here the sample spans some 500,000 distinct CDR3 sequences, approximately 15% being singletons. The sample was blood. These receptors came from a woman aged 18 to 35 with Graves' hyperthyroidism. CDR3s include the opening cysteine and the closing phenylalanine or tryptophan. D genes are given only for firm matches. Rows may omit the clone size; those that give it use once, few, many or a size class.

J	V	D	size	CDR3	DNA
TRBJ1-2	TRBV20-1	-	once	CSARDNGGHYGYTF	TGCAGTGCTAGAGATAACGGGGGCCACTATGGCTACACCTTC
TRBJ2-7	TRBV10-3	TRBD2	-	CATDVGGSSYEQYF	TGTGCCACAGACGTGGGGGGGAGCTCCTACGAGCAGTACTTC
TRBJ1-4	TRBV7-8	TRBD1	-	CASSLVGQGDGKLFF	TGTGCCAGCAGCTTAGTCGGACAGGGGGATGGAAAACTGTTTTTT
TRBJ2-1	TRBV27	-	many	CASSLSLDWGNEQFF	TGTGCCAGCAGTTTATCGCTTGATTGGGGGAATGAGCAGTTCTTC
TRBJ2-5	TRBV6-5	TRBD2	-	CASSYSGLAGESWQTQYF	TGTGCCAGCAGTTACTCCGGACTAGCGGGAGAAAGTTGGCAGACCCAGTACTTC
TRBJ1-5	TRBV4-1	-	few	CASSQSGLSNQPQHF	TGCGCCAGCAGCCAATCGGGACTGAGCAATCAGCCCCAGCATTTT
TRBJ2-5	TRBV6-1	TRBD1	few	CASSEPGQGVTKETQYF	TGTGCCAGCAGTGAGCCCGGACAGGGGGTAACGAAAGAGACCCAGTACTTC
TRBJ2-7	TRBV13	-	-	CASSFNGSSYEQYF	TGTGCCAGCAGCTTTAACGGGAGCTCCTACGAGCAGTACTTC
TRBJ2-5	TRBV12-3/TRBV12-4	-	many	CASSLARTFGETQYF	TGTGCCAGCAGTTTAGCGCGGACATTCGGGGAGACCCAGTACTTC
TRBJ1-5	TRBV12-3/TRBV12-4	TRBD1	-	CASTWDREQPQHF	TGTGCCAGCACCTGGGACAGGGAGCAGCCCCAGCATTTT
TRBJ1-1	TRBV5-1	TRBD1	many	CASRTGTGDEAFF	TGCGCCAGCAGAACCGGGACAGGGGATGAGGCTTTCTTT
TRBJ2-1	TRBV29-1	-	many	CSVEETAWGSYNEQFF	TGCAGCGTTGAAGAGACAGCGTGGGGCTCCTACAATGAGCAGTTCTTC
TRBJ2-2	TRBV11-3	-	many	CASSLSSGLGITGELFF	TGTGCCAGCAGCCTTAGCTCCGGCTTGGGGATCACCGGGGAGCTGTTTTTT
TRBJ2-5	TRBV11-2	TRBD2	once	CASSLVWDSRLAGGVTETQYF	TGTGCCAGCAGCTTAGTATGGGACAGCCGACTAGCGGGAGGGGTCACGGAGACCCAGTACTTC
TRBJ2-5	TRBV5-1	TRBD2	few	CASSLRGSRETQYF	TGCGCCAGCAGCTTGCGCGGGAGTAGAGAGACCCAGTACTTC
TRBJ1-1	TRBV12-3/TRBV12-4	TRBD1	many	CASSPTGGFEAFF	TGTGCCAGCAGTCCGACAGGGGGTTTTGAAGCTTTCTTT
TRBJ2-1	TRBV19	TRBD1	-	CATSPGTGWSEQFF	TGTGCCACCTCACCCGGGACAGGGTGGAGTGAGCAGTTCTTC
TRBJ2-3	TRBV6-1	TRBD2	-	CASSNSGKWPDTQYF	TGTGCCAGCAGCAATAGCGGGAAGTGGCCAGATACGCAGTATTTT
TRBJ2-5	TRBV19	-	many	CASSTRLEETQYF	TGTGCCAGTAGTACCCGACTGGAAGAGACCCAGTACTTC
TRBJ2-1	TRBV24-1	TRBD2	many	CATSDSSWGGAGNEQFF	TGTGCCACCAGTGACTCATCCTGGGGGGGAGCTGGGAATGAGCAGTTCTTC
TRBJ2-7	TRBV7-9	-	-	CASSLGGGNTYEQYF	TGTGCCAGCAGCCTGGGCGGCGGGAATACCTACGAGCAGTACTTC
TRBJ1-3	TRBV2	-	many	CASSEIRTSGNTIYF	TGTGCCAGCAGTGAAATTCGGACCTCTGGAAACACCATATATTTT
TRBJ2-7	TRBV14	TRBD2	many	CASSHLAGGISYEQYF	TGTGCCAGCAGCCACTTAGCGGGAGGGATCTCCTACGAGCAGTACTTC
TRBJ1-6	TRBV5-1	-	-	CASSLIGPSNSPLHF	TGCGCCAGCAGCTTGATCGGCCCATCTAATTCACCCCTCCACTTT
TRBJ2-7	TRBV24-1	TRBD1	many	CATSDSRDSSYEQYF	TGTGCCACCAGTGATTCCCGGGACAGCTCCTACGAGCAGTACTTC
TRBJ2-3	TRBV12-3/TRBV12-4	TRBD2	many	CASSLVTSGVDTQYF	TGTGCCAGCAGCCTAGTTACTAGCGGCGTAGATACGCAGTATTTT
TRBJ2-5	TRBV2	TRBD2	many	CASSLAGVQETQYF	TGTGCCAGCAGCCTAGCGGGCGTACAAGAGACCCAGTACTTC
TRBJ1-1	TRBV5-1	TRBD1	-	CASSLPTPSGGDPTTEAFF	TGCGCCAGCAGCTTACCCACCCCCTCAGGGGGGGATCCGACCACTGAAGCTTTCTTT
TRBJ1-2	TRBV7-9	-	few	CASSFTGFPNYGYTF	TGTGCCAGCAGTTTTACAGGGTTCCCTAACTATGGCTACACCTTC
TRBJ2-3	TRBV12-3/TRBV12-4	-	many	CASSLQGGSTDTQYF	TGTGCCAGCAGTTTACAGGGCGGGAGCACAGATACGCAGTATTTT
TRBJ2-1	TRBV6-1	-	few	CASSEGLGKLSYNEQFF	TGTGCCAGCAGTGAAGGACTAGGGAAACTCTCCTACAATGAGCAGTTCTTC
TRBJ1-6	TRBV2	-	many	CASITRESSPLHF	TGTGCCAGCATAACACGGGAGTCTTCACCCCTCCACTTT
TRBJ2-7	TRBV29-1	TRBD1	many	CSVAADRGLGEQYF	TGCAGCGTTGCCGCAGACAGGGGTCTTGGCGAGCAGTACTTC
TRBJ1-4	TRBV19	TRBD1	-	CASSITTGKNPEKLFF	TGTGCCAGTAGTATAACGACAGGGAAGAATCCAGAAAAACTGTTTTTT
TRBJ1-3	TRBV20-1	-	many	CSARDTDTYSGNTIYF	TGCAGTGCTAGAGATACGGACACATACTCTGGAAACACCATATATTTT
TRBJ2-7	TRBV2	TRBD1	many	CASSTGTGGYEQYF	TGTGCCAGCAGCACTGGGACAGGGGGCTACGAGCAGTACTTC
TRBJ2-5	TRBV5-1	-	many	CASSPRGGGGETQYF	TGCGCCAGCAGCCCTAGAGGGGGAGGAGGAGAGACCCAGTACTTC
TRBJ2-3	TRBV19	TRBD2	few	CASSIVSGISTDTQYF	TGTGCCAGTAGTATCGTTAGCGGGATCAGCACAGATACGCAGTATTTT
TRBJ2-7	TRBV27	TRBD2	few	CASSPWAGRSYEQYF	TGTGCCAGCAGCCCGTGGGCCGGGAGGTCCTACGAGCAGTACTTC
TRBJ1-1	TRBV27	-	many	CASSLEVGAEAFF	TGTGCCAGCAGTTTAGAAGTGGGGGCTGAAGCTTTCTTT
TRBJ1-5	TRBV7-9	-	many	CASSLGGRRGVQPQHF	TGTGCCAGCAGCTTAGGCGGGCGGAGAGGGGTTCAGCCCCAGCATTTT
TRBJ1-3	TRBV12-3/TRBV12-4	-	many	CASSRGGSGNTIYF	TGTGCCAGCAGCCGGGGAGGCTCTGGAAACACCATATATTTT
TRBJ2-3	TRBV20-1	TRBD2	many	CSALRLAADTQYF	TGCAGTGCTTTGCGACTAGCGGCAGATACGCAGTATTTT
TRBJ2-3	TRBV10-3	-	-	CAIRRGAGTDTQYF	TGTGCCATCAGGAGGGGCGCGGGCACAGATACGCAGTATTTT
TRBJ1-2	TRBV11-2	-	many	CASSLEYQNNYGYTF	TGTGCCAGCAGCTTAGAGTACCAAAACAACTATGGCTACACCTTC
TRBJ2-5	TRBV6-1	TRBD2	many	CASSTSFRGLAGGETQYF	TGTGCCAGCAGTACCTCTTTCAGGGGACTAGCGGGAGGAGAGACCCAGTACTTC
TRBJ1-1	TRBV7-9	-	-	CASSLGYGVNTEAFF	TGTGCCAGCAGCTTAGGGTATGGAGTGAACACTGAAGCTTTCTTT
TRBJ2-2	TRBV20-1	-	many	CSAGPGPSDTGELFF	TGCAGTGCTGGGCCTGGACCGAGCGACACCGGGGAGCTGTTTTTT
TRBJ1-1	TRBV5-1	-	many	CATMGASNTEAFF	TGCGCCACCATGGGGGCCTCCAACACTGAAGCTTTCTTT
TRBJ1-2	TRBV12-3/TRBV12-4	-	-	CASSLTSSGDYGYTF	TGTGCCAGCAGTTTAACTTCTTCAGGGGACTATGGCTACACCTTC
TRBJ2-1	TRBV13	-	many	CASSLGSRYNEQFF	TGTGCCAGCAGCTTAGGTAGCAGGTACAATGAGCAGTTCTTC
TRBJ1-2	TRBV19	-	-	CATLVRGHGYTF	TGTGCCACCCTCGTTAGAGGACATGGCTACACCTTC
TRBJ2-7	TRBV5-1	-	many	CASSQIGAELGEQYF	TGCGCCAGCAGCCAGATTGGAGCGGAGTTGGGCGAGCAGTACTTC